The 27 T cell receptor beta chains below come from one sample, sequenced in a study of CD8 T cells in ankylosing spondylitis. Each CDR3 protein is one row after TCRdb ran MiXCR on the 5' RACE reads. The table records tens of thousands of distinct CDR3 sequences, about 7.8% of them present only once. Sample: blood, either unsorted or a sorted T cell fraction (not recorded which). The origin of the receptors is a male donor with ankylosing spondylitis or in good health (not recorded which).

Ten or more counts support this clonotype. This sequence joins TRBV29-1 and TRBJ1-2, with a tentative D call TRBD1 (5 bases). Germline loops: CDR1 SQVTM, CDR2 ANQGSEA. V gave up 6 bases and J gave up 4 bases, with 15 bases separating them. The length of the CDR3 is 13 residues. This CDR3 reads CSVDQGQSYGYTF. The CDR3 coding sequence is TGCAGCGTCGATCAAGGACAAAGCTATGGCTACACCTTC.

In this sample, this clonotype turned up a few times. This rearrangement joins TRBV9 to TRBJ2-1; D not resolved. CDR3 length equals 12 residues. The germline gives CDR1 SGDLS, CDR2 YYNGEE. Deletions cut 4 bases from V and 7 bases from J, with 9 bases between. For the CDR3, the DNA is TGTGCCAGCAGCCTATCGACGAATGAGCAGTTCTTC. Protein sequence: CASSLSTNEQFF.

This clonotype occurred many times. The CDR3 DNA follows: TGTGCCAGCTCACCACCATCTAGCGGGAGGGCCAGTGAGCAGTTCTTC. Encoded protein: CASSPPSSGRASEQFF. V and J are TRBV18 and TRBJ2-1; 12 bases map to TRBD2. The V and J ends lost 0 bases and 9 bases, in that order; junction bases with no gene match: 6. This CDR3 comprises 16 residues. CDR1 is KGHSH and CDR2 is LQKENI in the germline V gene.

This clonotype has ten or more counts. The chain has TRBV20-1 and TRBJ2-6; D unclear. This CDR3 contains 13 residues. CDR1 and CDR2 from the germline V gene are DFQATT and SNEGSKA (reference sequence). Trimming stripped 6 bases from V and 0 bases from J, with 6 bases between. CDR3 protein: CSAHTSGANVLTF. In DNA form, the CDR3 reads TGCAGTGCCCACACCTCTGGGGCCAACGTCCTGACTTTC.

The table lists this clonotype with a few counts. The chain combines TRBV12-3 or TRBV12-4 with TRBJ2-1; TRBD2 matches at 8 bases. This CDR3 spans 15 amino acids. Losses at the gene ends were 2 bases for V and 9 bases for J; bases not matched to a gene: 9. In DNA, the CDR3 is TGTGCCAGCAGTTTAAGTTCTAGCGGGTGGGGTGAGCAGTTCTTC. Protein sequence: CASSLSSSGWGEQFF.

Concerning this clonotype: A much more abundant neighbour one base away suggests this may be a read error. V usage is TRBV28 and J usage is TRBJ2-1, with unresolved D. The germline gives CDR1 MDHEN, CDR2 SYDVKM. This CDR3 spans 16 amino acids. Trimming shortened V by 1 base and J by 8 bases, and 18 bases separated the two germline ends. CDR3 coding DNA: TGTGCCAGCAGTTTATTCACGATTGACGGTATACATGAGCAGTTCTTC. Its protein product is CASSLFTIDGIHEQFF.

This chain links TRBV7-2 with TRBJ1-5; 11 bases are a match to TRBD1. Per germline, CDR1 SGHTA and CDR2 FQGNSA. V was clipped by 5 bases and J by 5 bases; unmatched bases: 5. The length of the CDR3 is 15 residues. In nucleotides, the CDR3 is TGTGCCAGCAGCCCGGACAGGGGGCGCGATCAGCCCCAGCATTTT. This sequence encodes CASSPDRGRDQPQHF.

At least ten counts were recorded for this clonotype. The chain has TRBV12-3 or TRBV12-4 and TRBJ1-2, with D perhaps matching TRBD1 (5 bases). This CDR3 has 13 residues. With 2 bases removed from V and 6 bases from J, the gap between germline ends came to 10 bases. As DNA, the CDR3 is TGTGCCAGCAGTTTATTTCCGGGACATGGCTACACCTTC. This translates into CASSLFPGHGYTF.

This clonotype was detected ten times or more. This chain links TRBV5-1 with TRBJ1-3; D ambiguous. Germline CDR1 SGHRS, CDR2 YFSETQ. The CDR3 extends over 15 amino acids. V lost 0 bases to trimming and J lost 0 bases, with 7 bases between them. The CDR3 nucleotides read TGCGCCAGCAGCTTGGAGGGCAGCTCTGGAAACACCATATATTTT. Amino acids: CASSLEGSSGNTIYF.

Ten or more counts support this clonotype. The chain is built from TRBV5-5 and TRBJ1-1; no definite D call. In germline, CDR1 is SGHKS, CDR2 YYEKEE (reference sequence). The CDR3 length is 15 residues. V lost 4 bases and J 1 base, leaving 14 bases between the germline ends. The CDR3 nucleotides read TGTGCCAGCAGCGGCACGGGCTTAGGGAACACTGAAGCTTTCTTT. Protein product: CASSGTGLGNTEAFF.

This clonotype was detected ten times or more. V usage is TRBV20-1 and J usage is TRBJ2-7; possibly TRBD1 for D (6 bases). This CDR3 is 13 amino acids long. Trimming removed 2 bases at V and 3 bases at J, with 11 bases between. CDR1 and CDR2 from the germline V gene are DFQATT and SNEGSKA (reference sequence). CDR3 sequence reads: CSARKGDFYEQYF. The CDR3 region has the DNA TGCAGTGCTAGAAAGGGGGATTTCTACGAGCAGTACTTC.

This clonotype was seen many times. CDR3 coding DNA: TGCAGCGTTGAATGGGAACGAAGGAAGACCCAGTACTTC. Protein product: CSVEWERRKTQYF. The chain combines TRBV29-1 with TRBJ2-5; D is unclear. Trimming shortened V by 2 bases and J by 6 bases, and 13 bases separated the two germline ends. Germline-derived CDR1 and CDR2 are SQVTM and ANQGSEA. CDR3 length: 13 residues.

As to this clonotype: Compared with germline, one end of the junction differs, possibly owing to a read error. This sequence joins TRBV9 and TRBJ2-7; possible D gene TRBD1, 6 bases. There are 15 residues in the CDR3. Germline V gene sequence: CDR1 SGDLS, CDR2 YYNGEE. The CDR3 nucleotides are TGTGCCAGCAGCCCCCAGTGGGGGCGTGCGTACGAGCAGTGCTTC. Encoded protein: CASSPQWGRAYEQCF.

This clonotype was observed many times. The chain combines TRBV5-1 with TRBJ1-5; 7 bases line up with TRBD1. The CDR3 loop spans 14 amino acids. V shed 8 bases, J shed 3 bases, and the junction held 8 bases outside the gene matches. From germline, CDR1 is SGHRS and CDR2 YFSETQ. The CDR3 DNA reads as TGCGCCAGTTCAGGGGGAGAGGACAATCAGCCCCAGCATTTT. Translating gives CASSGGEDNQPQHF.

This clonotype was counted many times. For the CDR3, the DNA is TGCGCCAGCAGCTCGACTAGCGGGAGACAAGAGACCCAGTACTTC. Amino acid sequence: CASSSTSGRQETQYF. V and J are TRBV5-1 and TRBJ2-5; 12 positions agree with TRBD2. CDR1 is SGHRS and CDR2 is YFSETQ in the germline V gene. V shed 3 bases, J shed 2 bases, and the junction held 2 bases outside the gene matches. This CDR3 has 15 residues.

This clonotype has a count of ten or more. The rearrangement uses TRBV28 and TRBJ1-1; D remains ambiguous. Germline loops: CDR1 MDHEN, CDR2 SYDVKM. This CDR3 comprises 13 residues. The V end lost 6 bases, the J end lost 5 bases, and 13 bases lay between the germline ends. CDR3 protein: CASSRPGRTEAFF. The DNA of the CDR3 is TGTGCCAGCAGCAGACCCGGACGAACTGAAGCTTTCTTT.

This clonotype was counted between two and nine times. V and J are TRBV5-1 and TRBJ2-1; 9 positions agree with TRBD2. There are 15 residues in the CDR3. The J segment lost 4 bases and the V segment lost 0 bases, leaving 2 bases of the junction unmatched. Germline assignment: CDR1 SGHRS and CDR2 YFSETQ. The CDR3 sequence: CASSLGAGGYNEQFF. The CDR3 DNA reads TGCGCCAGCAGCTTGGGAGCGGGGGGATACAATGAGCAGTTCTTC.

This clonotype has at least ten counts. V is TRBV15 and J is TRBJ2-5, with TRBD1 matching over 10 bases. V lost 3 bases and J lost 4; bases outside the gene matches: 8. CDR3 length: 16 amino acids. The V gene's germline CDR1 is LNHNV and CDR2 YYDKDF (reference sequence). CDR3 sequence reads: CATSSPGDRGPETQYF. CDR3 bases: TGTGCCACCAGCAGTCCTGGGGACAGGGGACCAGAGACCCAGTACTTC. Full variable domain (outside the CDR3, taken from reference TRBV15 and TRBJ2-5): DAMVIQNPRYQVTQFGKPVTLSCSQTLNHNVMYWYQQKSSQAPKLLFHYYDKDFNNEADTPDNFQSRRPNTSFCFLDIRSPGLGDTAMYLCATSSPGDRGPETQYFGPGTRLLVL.

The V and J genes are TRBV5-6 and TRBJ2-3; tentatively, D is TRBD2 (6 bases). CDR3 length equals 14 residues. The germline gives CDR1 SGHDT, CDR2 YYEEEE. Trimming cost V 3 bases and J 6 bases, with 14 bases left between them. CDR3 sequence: CASSWGGAGDTQYF. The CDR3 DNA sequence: TGTGCCAGCAGCTGGGGCGGGGCGGGGGATACGCAGTATTTT.

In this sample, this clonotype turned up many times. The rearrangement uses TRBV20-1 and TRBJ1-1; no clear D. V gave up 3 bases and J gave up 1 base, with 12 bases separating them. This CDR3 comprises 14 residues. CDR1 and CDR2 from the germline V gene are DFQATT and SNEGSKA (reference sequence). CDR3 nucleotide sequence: TGCAGTGCTAGGGGTTCTGTTGGGAACACTGAAGCTTTCTTT. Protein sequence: CSARGSVGNTEAFF.

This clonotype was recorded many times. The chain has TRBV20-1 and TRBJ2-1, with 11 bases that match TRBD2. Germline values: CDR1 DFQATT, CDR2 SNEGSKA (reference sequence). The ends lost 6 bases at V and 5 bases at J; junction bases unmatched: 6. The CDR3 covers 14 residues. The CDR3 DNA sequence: TGCAGTGCCGAGGGACTAGCGGAAGACAATGAGCAGTTCTTC. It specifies CSAEGLAEDNEQFF.

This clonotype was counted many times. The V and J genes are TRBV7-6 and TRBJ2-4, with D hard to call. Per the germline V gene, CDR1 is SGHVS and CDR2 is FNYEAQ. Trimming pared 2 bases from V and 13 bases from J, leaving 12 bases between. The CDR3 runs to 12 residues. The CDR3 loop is CASSLNEGRQYF. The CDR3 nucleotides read TGTGCCAGCAGCTTAAATGAAGGTAGACAGTACTTC. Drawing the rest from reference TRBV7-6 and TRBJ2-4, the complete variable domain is GAGVSQSPRYKVTKRGQDVALRCDPISGHVSLYWYRQALGQGPEFLTYFNYEAQQDKSGLPNDRFSAERPEGSISTLTIQRTEQRDSAMYRCASSLNEGRQYFGAGTRLSVL.

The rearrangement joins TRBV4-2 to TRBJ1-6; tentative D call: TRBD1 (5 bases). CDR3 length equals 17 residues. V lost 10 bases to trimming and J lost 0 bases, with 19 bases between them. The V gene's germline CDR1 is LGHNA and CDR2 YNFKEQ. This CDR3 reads CAMSPGLSGSYNSPLHF. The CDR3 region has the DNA TGTGCCATGAGCCCGGGGCTCTCCGGCTCCTATAATTCACCCCTCCACTTT.

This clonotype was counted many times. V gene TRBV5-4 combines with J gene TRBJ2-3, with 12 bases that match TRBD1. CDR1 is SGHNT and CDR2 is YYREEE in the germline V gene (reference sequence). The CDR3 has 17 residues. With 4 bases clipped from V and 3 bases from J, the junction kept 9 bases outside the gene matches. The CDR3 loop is CASSVTGTGGKTDTQYF. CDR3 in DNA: TGTGCCAGCAGCGTGACCGGGACAGGGGGCAAGACAGATACGCAGTATTTT.

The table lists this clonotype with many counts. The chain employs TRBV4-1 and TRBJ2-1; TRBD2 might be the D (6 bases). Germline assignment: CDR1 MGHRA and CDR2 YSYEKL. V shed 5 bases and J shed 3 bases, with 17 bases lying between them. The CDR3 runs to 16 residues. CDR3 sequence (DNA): TGCGCCAGCAGCTCAGCCCCCGGGGGTGGCTACAATGAGCAGTTCTTC. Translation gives CASSSAPGGGYNEQFF.

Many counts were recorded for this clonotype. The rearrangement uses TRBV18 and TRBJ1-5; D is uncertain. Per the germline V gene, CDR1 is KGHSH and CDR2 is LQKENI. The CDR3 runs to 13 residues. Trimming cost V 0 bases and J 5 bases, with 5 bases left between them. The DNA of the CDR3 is TGTGCCAGCTCACCACCGGGTGATCAGCCCCAGCATTTT. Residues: CASSPPGDQPQHF.

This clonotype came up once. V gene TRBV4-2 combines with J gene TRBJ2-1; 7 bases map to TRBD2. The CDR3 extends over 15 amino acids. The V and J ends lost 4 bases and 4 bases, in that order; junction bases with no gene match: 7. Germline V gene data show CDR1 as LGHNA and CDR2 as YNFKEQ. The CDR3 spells CASSPVSGAYNEQFF. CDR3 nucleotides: TGTGCCAGCAGCCCAGTAAGCGGGGCTTACAATGAGCAGTTCTTC.